This T cell receptor (beta chain) is from a study of control samples from healthy donors and cancer patients (dated by TCRdb to about 2020). Turning to this clone: The antigen this receptor binds is unknown. There are no base qualities to consult, and no much larger clone falls within one base.

As encoded in the germline V gene, CDR1 is SGDLS while CDR2 is YYNGEE. For this chain, trimming is 4 bases at the V end and 2 bases at the J end, and the number of junction bases without a gene match is 5. Taken from cysteine to phenylalanine, the CDR3 has 15 residues. This entry keeps only the CDR3 DNA: 45 bases, framed from base 1. The method behind the library was the immunoSEQ multiplex PCR assay. TCRdb carries this immuneACCESS record with in-frame sequences only. Its versions omit some clonotypes, under half of them owing to an unresolved V gene in the studies checked, with the rest unexplained. This sample comprises more than 75,000 clones, approximately 84% of them detected only once. The ten top clones hold 38% of the sample.

The sequenced sample consisted of PBMCs. The rearrangement joined TRBV9 to TRBJ1-3; the junction holds 8 bases that match TRBD1. This clonotype originated in a man aged 70-80 years with lung cancer. The CDR3 region reads CASSPRTGTGNTIYF. The nucleotides are TGTGCCAGCAGCCCGAGGACAGGGACTGGAAACACCATATATTTT.